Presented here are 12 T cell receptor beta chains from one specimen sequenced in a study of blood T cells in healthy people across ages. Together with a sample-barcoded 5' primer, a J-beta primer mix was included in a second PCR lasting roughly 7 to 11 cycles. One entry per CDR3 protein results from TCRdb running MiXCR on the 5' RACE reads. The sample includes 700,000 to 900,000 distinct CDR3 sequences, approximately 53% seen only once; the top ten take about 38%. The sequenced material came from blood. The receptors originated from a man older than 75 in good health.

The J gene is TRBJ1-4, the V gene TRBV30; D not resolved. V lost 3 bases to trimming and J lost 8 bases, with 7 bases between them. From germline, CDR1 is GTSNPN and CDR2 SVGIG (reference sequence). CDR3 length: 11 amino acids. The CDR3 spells CAWSEGEKLFF. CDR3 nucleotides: TGTGCCTGGAGCGAAGGAGAAAAACTGTTTTTT.

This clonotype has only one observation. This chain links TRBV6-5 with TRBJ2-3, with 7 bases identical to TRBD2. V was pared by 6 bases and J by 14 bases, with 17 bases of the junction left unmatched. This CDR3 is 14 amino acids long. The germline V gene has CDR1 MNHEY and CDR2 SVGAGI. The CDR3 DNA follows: TGTGCCAGCAGGGGTGGCGGGAGTTTTAGATACGCGTATTTT. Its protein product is CASRGGGSFRYAYF.

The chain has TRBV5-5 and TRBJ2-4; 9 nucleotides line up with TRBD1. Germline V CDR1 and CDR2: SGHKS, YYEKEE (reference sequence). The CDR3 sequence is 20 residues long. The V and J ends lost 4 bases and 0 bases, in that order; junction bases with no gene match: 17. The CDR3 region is CASSRQPGQGISQAKNIQYF. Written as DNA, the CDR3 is TGTGCCAGCAGCCGACAGCCGGGACAGGGCATCTCTCAAGCCAAAAACATTCAGTACTTC.

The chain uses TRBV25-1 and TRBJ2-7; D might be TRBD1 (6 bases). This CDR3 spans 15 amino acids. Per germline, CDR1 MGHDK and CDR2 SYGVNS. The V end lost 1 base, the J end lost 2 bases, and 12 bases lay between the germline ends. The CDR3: CASSESGRGPYEQYF. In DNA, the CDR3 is TGTGCCAGCAGTGAATCGGGCAGGGGACCCTACGAGCAGTACTTC.

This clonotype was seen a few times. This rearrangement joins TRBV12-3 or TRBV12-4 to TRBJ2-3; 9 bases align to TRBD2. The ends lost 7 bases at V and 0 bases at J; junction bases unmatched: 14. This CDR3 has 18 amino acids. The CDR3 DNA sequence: TGTGCCAGCACTCACGTAGGGTTGCTAGCGGGAAGCACAGATACGCAGTATTTT. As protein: CASTHVGLLAGSTDTQYF.

CDR3 DNA: TGTGCCAGCAGCCATCCGGGGGCAGGGGATACGCAGTATTTT. Protein product: CASSHPGAGDTQYF. The chain has TRBV5-4 and TRBJ2-3; tentatively, D is TRBD1 or TRBD2 (6 bases each). V was cut by 4 bases and J by 6 bases, with 15 bases left in between. In germline, CDR1 is SGHNT, CDR2 YYREEE (reference sequence). The CDR3 totals 14 residues.

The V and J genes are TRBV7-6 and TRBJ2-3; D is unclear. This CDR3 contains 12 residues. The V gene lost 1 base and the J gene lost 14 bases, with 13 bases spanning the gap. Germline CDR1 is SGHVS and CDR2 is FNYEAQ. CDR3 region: CASSLVAGVSYF. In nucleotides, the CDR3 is TGTGCCAGCAGCTTAGTTGCTGGAGTTTCGTATTTT.

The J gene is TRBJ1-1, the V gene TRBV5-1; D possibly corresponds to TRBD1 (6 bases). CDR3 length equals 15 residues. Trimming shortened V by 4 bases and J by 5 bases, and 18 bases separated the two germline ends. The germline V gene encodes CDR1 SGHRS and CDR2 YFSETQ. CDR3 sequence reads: CASSLDRPSGTEAFF. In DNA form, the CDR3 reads TGCGCCAGCAGCCTCGACAGGCCCTCAGGGACTGAAGCTTTCTTT.

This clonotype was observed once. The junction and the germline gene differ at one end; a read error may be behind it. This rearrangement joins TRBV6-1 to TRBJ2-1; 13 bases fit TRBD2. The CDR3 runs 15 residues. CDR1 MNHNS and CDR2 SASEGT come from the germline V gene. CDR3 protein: CTSRGQGLAGCEQFF. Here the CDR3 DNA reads TGTACCAGCAGGGGCCAGGGACTAGCGGGATGTGAGCAGTTCTTC.

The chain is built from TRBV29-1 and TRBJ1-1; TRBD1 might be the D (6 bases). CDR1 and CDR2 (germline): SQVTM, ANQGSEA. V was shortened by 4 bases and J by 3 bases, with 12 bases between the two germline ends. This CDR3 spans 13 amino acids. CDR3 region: CSVVGGLDTEAFF. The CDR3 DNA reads TGCAGCGTTGTCGGGGGGCTGGACACTGAAGCTTTCTTT.

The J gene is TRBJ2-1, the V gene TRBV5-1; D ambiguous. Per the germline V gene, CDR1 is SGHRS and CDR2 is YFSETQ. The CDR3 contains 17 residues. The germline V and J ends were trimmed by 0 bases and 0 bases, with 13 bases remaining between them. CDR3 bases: TGCGCCAGCAGCTTGGTGGGCGGCTCCGACTCCTACAATGAGCAGTTCTTC. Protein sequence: CASSLVGGSDSYNEQFF.

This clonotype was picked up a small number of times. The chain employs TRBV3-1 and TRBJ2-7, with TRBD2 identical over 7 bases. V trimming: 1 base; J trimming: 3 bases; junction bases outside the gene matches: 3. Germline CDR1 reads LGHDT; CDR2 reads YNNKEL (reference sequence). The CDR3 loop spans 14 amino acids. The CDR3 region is CASSQAGGLYEQYF. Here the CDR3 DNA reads TGTGCCAGCAGCCAAGCGGGAGGTCTCTACGAGCAGTACTTC.